Listed below are T cell receptor beta chains from one sample, sequenced in a study of beta chain features in type 1 diabetes. Profiling relied on immunoSEQ multiplex PCR, and the TCRdb table lists in-frame clones only, not all of them. The sample has about 620,000 clones, roughly a sixth seen once. Material: naive CD4+ T cells from blood. Every receptor here comes from a man younger than 35 in good health. Each CDR3 is given with its conserved first and last residue. The order of the fields is D gene, J gene, V gene, clone size, CDR3 DNA, CDR3 protein. The D gene is left open where the match is weak. Clone size is stated in some rows and not others, as once, few, many or a class when expanded.

D: -; J: TRBJ1-2; V: TRBV28; size: few; DNA: TGTGCCAGCAGTTCCGCCGGCCACTATGGCTACACCTTC; CDR3: CASSSAGHYGYTF
D: TRBD1; J: TRBJ1-5; V: TRBV19; size: -; DNA: TGTGCCAGTACCACGGACAGGGGAGGGCATAGCAATCAGCCCCAGCATTTT; CDR3: CASTTDRGGHSNQPQHF
D: TRBD1; J: TRBJ1-1; V: TRBV6-5; size: few; DNA: TGTGCCAGCAGTGTCGACAGGGTTGGCGCTGAAGCTTTCTTT; CDR3: CASSVDRVGAEAFF
D: -; J: TRBJ1-5; V: TRBV11-2; size: few; DNA: TGTGCCAGCAGCTTAGGAGGGTCAGGGCGTCAGCCCCAGCATTTT; CDR3: CASSLGGSGRQPQHF
D: -; J: TRBJ1-2; V: TRBV5-1; size: few; DNA: TGCGCCAGCTTAAACAGGACGGCTAACTATGGCTACACCTTC; CDR3: CASLNRTANYGYTF
D: TRBD1; J: TRBJ1-1; V: TRBV7-2; size: few; DNA: TGTGCCAGCAGCTTCGGCACAGGGGGCAGGACTGAAGCTTTCTTT; CDR3: CASSFGTGGRTEAFF
D: -; J: TRBJ1-3; V: TRBV6-5; size: -; DNA: TGTGCCAGTACTCACAGGGTTAGCTCTGGAAACACCATATATTTT; CDR3: CASTHRVSSGNTIYF
D: -; J: TRBJ2-1; V: TRBV29-1; size: -; DNA: TGCAGCGTTCTTATAGGGCGGTACAATGAGCAGTTCTTC; CDR3: CSVLIGRYNEQFF
D: -; J: TRBJ2-3; V: TRBV5-1; size: few; DNA: TGCGCCAGCAGCTTGGGAGGGGAAACAGATACGCAGTATTTT; CDR3: CASSLGGETDTQYF
D: -; J: TRBJ1-5; V: TRBV2; size: -; DNA: TGTGCCAGCAGAATCAGCGAGCCCCAGCATTTT; CDR3: CASRISEPQHF
D: TRBD1; J: TRBJ2-5; V: TRBV5-4; size: -; DNA: TGTGCCAGCAGCCGGGGAGACAGGGTATGGGAGACCCAGTACTTC; CDR3: CASSRGDRVWETQYF
D: -; J: TRBJ2-2; V: TRBV5-1; size: few; DNA: TGCGCCAGCAGCTTCAATGGAGTAAATTTTGAGGAGCTGTTTTTT; CDR3: CASSFNGVNFEELFF
D: TRBD1; J: TRBJ1-2; V: TRBV28; size: few; DNA: TGTGCCAGCAGACGGGACAGGGATGGCTACACCTTC; CDR3: CASRRDRDGYTF
D: TRBD2; J: TRBJ2-5; V: TRBV4-2; size: few; DNA: TGTGCCAGCAGCCACACTAGCGAGGGAGAGACCCAGTACTTC; CDR3: CASSHTSEGETQYF
D: TRBD1; J: TRBJ1-2; V: TRBV5-1; size: -; DNA: TGCGCCAGCAGCACGGGACAGGGAGCCTATGGCTACACCTTC; CDR3: CASSTGQGAYGYTF
D: -; J: TRBJ2-5; V: TRBV7-2; size: few; DNA: TGTGCCAGCAGCCCCGGGGTCTATGAGACCCAGTACTTC; CDR3: CASSPGVYETQYF
D: -; J: TRBJ2-5; V: TRBV15; size: -; DNA: TGTGCCACCAGCAGAGATCCCAGGGCGGGATGGAGGGAGACCCAGTACTTC; CDR3: CATSRDPRAGWRETQYF
D: -; J: TRBJ2-7; V: TRBV6-5; size: few; DNA: TGTGCCAGCAGCCTACTCGGGGCCTCCGAGCAGTACTTC; CDR3: CASSLLGASEQYF
D: -; J: TRBJ2-3; V: TRBV7-9; size: few; DNA: TGTGCCAGCAGCCCCTCCACAGATACGCAGTATTTT; CDR3: CASSPSTDTQYF
D: -; J: TRBJ1-6; V: TRBV5-4; size: few; DNA: TGTGCCAGCAGCTTGGATCTTAATTCACCCCTCCACTTT; CDR3: CASSLDLNSPLHF
D: -; J: TRBJ2-7; V: TRBV28; size: -; DNA: TGTGCCAGCAGTCAATATAGGTACGAGCAGTACTTC; CDR3: CASSQYRYEQYF
D: -; J: TRBJ2-7; V: TRBV9; size: -; DNA: TGTGCCAGCAGCGTAGGAGGGGTTAACAACGAGCAGTACTTC; CDR3: CASSVGGVNNEQYF
D: -; J: TRBJ2-5; V: TRBV4-2; size: -; DNA: TGTGCCAGCAGCCAAGTGGTATCCCAAGAGACCCAGTACTTC; CDR3: CASSQVVSQETQYF
D: -; J: TRBJ1-2; V: TRBV6-5; size: -; DNA: TGTGCCAGCACCCCAGGGTCTTGGCATGGCTACACCTTC; CDR3: CASTPGSWHGYTF
D: -; J: TRBJ2-4; V: TRBV28; size: few; DNA: TGTGCCAGCAGCCCTAGTTCTTTGGGGTCGAGCATTCAGTACTTC; CDR3: CASSPSSLGSSIQYF
D: TRBD1; J: TRBJ2-2; V: TRBV6-5; size: few; DNA: TGTGCCAGCAGACGGACAGGGAACACCGGGGAGCTGTTTTTT; CDR3: CASRRTGNTGELFF
D: -; J: TRBJ2-2; V: TRBV7-9; size: few; DNA: TGTGCCAGCAGCCGTTGGGGGGACACCGGGGAGCTGTTTTTT; CDR3: CASSRWGDTGELFF
D: -; J: TRBJ2-6; V: TRBV11-2; size: -; DNA: TGTGCCAGCAGCTCTCTTGGGGGCTCTGGGGCCAACGTCCTGACTTTC; CDR3: CASSSLGGSGANVLTF
D: -; J: TRBJ1-1; V: TRBV6-5; size: few; DNA: TGTGCCAGCAGTCAAGGGCTTCGGGCTTTCTTT; CDR3: CASSQGLRAFF